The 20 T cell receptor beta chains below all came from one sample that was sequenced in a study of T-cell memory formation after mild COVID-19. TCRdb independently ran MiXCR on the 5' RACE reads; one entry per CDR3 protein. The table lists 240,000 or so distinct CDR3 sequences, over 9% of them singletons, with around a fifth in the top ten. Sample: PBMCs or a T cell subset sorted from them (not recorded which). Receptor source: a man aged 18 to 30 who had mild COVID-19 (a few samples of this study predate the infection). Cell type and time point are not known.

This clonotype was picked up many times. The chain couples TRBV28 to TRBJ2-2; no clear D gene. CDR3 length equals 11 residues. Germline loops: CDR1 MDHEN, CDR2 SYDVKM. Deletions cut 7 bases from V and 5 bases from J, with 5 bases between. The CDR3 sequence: CASTRTGELFF. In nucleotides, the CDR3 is TGTGCCAGCACCCGAACCGGGGAGCTGTTTTTT.

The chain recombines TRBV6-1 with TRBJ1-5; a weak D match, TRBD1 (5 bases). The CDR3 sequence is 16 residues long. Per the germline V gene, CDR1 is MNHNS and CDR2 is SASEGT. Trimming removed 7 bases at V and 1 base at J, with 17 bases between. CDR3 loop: CASTRIGGVSNQPQHF. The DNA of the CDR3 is TGTGCCAGCACACGGATTGGGGGGGTAAGCAATCAGCCCCAGCATTTT.

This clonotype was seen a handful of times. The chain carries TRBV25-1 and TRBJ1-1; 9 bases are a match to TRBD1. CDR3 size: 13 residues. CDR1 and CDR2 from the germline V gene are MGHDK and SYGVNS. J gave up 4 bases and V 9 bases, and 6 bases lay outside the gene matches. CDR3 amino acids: CARGPGQGTEAFF. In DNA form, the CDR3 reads TGTGCCAGAGGACCGGGACAGGGCACTGAAGCTTTCTTT.

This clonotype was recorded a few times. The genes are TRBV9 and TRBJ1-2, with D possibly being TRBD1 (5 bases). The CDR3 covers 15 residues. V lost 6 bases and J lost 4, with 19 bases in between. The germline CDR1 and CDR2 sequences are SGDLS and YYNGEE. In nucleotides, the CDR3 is TGTGCCAGCACCGCTAATACAGACAGTATCTATGGCTACACCTTC. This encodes CASTANTDSIYGYTF.

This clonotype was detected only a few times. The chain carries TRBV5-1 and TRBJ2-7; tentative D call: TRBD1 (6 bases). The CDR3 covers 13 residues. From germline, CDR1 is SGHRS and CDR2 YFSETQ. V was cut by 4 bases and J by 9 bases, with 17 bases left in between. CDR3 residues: CASSENRAFVQYF. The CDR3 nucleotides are TGCGCCAGCAGCGAAAACAGGGCTTTCGTGCAGTACTTC.

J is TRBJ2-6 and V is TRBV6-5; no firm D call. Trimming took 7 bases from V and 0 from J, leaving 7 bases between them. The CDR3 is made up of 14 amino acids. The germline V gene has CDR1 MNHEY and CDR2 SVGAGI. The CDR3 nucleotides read TGTGCCAGCACTCGGATCTCTGGGGCCAACGTCCTGACTTTC. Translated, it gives CASTRISGANVLTF.

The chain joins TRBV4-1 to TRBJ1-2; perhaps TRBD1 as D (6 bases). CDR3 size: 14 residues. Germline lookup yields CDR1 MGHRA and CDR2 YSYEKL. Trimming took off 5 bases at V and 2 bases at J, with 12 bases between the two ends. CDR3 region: CASSKGGVNYGYTF. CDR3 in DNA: TGCGCCAGCAGCAAAGGGGGGGTGAACTATGGCTACACCTTC.

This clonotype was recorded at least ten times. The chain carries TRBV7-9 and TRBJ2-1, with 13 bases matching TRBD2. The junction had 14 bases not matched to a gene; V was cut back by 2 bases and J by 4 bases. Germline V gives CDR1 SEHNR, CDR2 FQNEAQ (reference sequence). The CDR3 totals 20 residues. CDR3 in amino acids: CASSLRVGTSGERRYNEQFF. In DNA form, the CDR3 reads TGTGCCAGCAGCTTAAGGGTCGGGACTAGCGGGGAAAGAAGATACAATGAGCAGTTCTTC.

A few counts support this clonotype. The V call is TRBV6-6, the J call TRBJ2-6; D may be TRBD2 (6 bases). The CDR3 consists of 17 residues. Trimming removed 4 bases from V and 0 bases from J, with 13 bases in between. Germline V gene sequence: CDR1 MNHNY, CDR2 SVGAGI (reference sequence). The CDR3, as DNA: TGTGCCAGCAGTTCTCCGGAGGGTCGCTCTGGGGCCAACGTCCTGACTTTC. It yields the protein CASSSPEGRSGANVLTF.

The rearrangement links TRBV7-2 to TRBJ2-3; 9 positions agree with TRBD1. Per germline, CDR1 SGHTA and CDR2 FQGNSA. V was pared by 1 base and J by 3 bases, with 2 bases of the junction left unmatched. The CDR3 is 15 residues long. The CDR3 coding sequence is TGTGCCAGCAGCTTAGGGACAGGGGTGACAGATACGCAGTATTTT. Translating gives CASSLGTGVTDTQYF.

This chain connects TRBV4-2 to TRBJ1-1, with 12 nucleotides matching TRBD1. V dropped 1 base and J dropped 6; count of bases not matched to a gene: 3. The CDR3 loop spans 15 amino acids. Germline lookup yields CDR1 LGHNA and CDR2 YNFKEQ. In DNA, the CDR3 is TGTGCCAGCAGCCAAGCGGGACAGGGGGCCCCTGAAGCTTTCTTT. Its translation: CASSQAGQGAPEAFF.

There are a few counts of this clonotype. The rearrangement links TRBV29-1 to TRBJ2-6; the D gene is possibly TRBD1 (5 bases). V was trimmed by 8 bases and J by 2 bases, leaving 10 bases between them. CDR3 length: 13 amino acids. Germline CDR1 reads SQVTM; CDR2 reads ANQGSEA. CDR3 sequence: CSFRVAGANVLTF. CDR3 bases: TGCAGCTTCAGGGTTGCTGGGGCCAACGTCCTGACTTTC.

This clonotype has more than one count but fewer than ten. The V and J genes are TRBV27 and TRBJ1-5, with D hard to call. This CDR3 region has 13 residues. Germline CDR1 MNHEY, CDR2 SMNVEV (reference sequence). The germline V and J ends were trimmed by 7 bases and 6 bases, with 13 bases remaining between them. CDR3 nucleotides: TGTGCCAGCACCCCGGCACGGGGTCAGCCCCAGCATTTT. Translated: CASTPARGQPQHF.

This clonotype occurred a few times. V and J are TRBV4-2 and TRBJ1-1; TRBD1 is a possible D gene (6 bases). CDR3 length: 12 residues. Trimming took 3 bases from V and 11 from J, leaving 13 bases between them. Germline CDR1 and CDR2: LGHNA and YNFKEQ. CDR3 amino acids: CASSQGDRGAFF. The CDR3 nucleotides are TGTGCCAGCAGCCAGGGGGATAGGGGGGCTTTCTTT.

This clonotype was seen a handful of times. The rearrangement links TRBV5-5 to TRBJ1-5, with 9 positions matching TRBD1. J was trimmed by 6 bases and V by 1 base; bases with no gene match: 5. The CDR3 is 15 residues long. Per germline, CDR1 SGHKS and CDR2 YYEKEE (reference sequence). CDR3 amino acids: CASSLRDRGFQPQHF. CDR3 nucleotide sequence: TGTGCCAGCAGCTTGAGAGACAGGGGGTTTCAGCCCCAGCATTTT.

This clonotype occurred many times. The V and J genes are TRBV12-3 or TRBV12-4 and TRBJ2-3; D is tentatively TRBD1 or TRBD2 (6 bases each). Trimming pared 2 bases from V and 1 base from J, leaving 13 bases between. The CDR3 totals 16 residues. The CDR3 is CASSLRTGAGTDTQYF. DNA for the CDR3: TGTGCCAGCAGTTTAAGGACGGGGGCCGGCACAGATACGCAGTATTTT.

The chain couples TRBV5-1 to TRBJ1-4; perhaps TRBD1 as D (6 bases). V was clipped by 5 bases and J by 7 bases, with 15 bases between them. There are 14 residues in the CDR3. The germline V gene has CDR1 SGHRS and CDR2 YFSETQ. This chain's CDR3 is CASSGGRRGEKLFF. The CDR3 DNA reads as TGCGCCAGCAGTGGGGGGCGCCGAGGTGAAAAACTGTTTTTT.

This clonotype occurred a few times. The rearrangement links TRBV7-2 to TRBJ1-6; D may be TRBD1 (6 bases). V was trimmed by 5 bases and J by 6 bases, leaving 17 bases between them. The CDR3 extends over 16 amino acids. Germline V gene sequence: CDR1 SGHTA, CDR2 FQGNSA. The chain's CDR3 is CASSPRPGQSNSPLHF. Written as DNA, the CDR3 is TGTGCCAGCAGCCCCAGGCCAGGACAGTCTAATTCACCCCTCCACTTT.

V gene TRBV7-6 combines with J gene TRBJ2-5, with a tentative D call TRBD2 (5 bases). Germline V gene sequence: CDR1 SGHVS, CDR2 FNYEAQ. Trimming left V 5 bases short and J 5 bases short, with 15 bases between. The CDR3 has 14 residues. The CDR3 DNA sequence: TGTGCCAGCAGCCTACTTGCGCCGGGGGAGACCCAGTACTTC. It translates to CASSLLAPGETQYF.

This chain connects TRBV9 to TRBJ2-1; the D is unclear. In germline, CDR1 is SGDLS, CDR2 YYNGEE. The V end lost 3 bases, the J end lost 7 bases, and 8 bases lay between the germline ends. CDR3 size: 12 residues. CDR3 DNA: TGTGCCAGCAGCGCACCTGCTAATGAGCAGTTCTTC. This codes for CASSAPANEQFF.